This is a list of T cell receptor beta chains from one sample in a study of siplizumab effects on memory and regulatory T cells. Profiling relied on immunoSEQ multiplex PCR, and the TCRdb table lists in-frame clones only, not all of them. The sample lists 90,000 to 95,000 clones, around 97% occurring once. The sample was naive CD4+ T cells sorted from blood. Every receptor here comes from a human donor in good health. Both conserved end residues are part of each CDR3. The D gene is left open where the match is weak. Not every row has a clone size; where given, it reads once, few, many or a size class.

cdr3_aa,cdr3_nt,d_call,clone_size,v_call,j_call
CASSPGSARYYEQYF,TGCGCCAGCAGCCCCGGGAGTGCCAGGTACTACGAGCAGTACTTC,.,.,TRBV4-1,TRBJ2-7
CAISESGGWPQHF,TGTGCCATCAGTGAGTCCGGGGGGTGGCCCCAGCATTTT,.,.,TRBV10-3,TRBJ1-5
CASSVGGTGKETQYF,TGTGCCAGCAGCGTAGGTGGGACAGGGAAAGAGACCCAGTACTTC,TRBD1,.,TRBV9,TRBJ2-5
CASRRGLSYEQYF,TGTGCCAGCAGACGGGGACTGTCCTACGAGCAGTACTTC,.,.,TRBV11-2,TRBJ2-7
CASSYYSSGGRQPQHF,TGTGCCAGCAGTTACTATTCGAGCGGGGGAAGACAGCCCCAGCATTTT,.,.,TRBV6-5,TRBJ1-5
CASSLVGAEETQYF,TGTGCCAGCAGCTTGGTTGGGGCAGAAGAGACCCAGTACTTC,.,.,TRBV5-4,TRBJ2-5
CASGILAGGPVTQYF,TGTGCCAGCGGTATACTAGCGGGGGGGCCGGTGACCCAGTACTTC,TRBD2,.,TRBV7-2,TRBJ2-5
CASSLVGTGQETQYF,TGTGCCAGCAGCTTAGTCGGGACGGGGCAAGAGACCCAGTACTTC,.,once,TRBV7-2,TRBJ2-5
CASSIVVKTYF,TGTGCCAGTAGTATAGTGGTTAAGACTTACTTC,.,.,TRBV19,TRBJ2-7
CASSYSPTGFNTEAFF,TGTGCCAGCAGTTACTCTCCAACAGGTTTCAACACTGAAGCTTTCTTT,.,.,TRBV6-5,TRBJ1-1
CSVVGQWNTEAFF,TGCAGCGTGGTGGGACAGTGGAACACTGAAGCTTTCTTT,TRBD1,.,TRBV29-1,TRBJ1-1
CAISPGQGRETQYF,TGTGCCATCAGCCCGGGACAGGGTAGAGAGACCCAGTACTTC,TRBD1,.,TRBV10-3,TRBJ2-5
CASSLPPVYGQPQHF,TGTGCCAGCAGTTTACCCCCTGTTTATGGTCAGCCCCAGCATTTT,.,.,TRBV28,TRBJ1-5
CASSSPPSGGARYEQFF,TGTGCCAGCAGCTCGCCTCCTAGCGGGGGGGCTAGATATGAGCAGTTCTTC,TRBD2,.,TRBV11-1,TRBJ2-1
CASGSRHESNTGELFF,TGTGCTAGTGGTTCCCGACACGAGAGTAACACCGGGGAGCTGTTTTTT,.,.,TRBV12-5,TRBJ2-2
CASSQTDREGSPLHF,TGTGCCAGCAGTCAAACGGACAGGGAGGGTTCACCCCTCCACTTT,TRBD1,.,TRBV6-6,TRBJ1-6
CASSPPGRGWTEAFF,TGTGCCAGCTCACCACCGGGCAGGGGGTGGACTGAAGCTTTCTTT,TRBD1,.,TRBV18,TRBJ1-1
CSARLGGIQYF,TGCAGTGCACGTTTGGGGGGCATTCAGTACTTC,.,.,TRBV20-1,TRBJ2-4
CASSFNGNPSGNTIYF,TGCGCCAGCAGCTTTAACGGAAACCCCTCTGGAAACACCATATATTTT,.,.,TRBV5-1,TRBJ1-3
CASTHRAEGNQPQHF,TGTGCCAGCACCCACAGGGCAGAGGGCAATCAGCCCCAGCATTTT,.,.,TRBV6-6,TRBJ1-5
CASKGDRGYGYTF,TGTGCCAGTAAGGGAGACAGGGGCTATGGCTACACCTTC,TRBD1,.,TRBV19,TRBJ1-2
CASSLSREPGIQYF,TGTGCCAGCAGCTTGTCTCGGGAACCCGGCATTCAGTACTTC,.,.,TRBV7-2,TRBJ2-4
CASSGSALRGGEYEQYF,TGTGCCAGCAGCGGATCCGCCCTCCGGGGGGGGGAGTACGAGCAGTACTTC,TRBD2,.,TRBV9,TRBJ2-7
CASSQVHVGQDKNIQYF,TGCGCCAGCAGCCAAGTCCACGTAGGCCAAGACAAAAACATTCAGTACTTC,.,.,TRBV4-3,TRBJ2-4
CATSRGTLGYEQYF,TGTGCCACCAGCAGAGGTACGTTGGGCTACGAGCAGTACTTC,.,.,TRBV15,TRBJ2-7
CASSVEGTGGEQYF,TGTGCCAGCAGCGTAGAGGGGACAGGGGGCGAGCAGTACTTC,TRBD1,.,TRBV9,TRBJ2-7
CASSISREGNQPQHF,TGTGCCAGTAGTATATCCAGGGAAGGCAATCAGCCCCAGCATTTT,.,.,TRBV19,TRBJ1-5
CASTMGRVNTEAFF,TGTGCCAGCACCATGGGACGGGTGAACACTGAAGCTTTCTTT,.,.,TRBV27,TRBJ1-1
CASSLGTSGAKINNEQFF,TGTGCCAGCAGCTTAGGGACTAGCGGGGCGAAAATAAACAATGAGCAGTTCTTC,TRBD2,.,TRBV7-2,TRBJ2-1
CASSSGGRGVDQPQHF,TGTGCCAGCAGTTCAGGTGGCAGGGGAGTTGATCAGCCCCAGCATTTT,.,.,TRBV7-6,TRBJ1-5
CASRPGTGHNEKLFF,TGTGCCAGCAGGCCCGGGACAGGACATAATGAAAAACTGTTTTTT,TRBD1,.,TRBV19,TRBJ1-4
CASNRDRNTEAFF,TGTGCCAGCAACCGGGACAGGAACACTGAAGCTTTCTTT,TRBD1,.,TRBV2,TRBJ1-1
CASGLVRVGTEVAFF,TGTGCTAGTGGTTTGGTGAGGGTGGGGACTGAGGTAGCTTTCTTT,.,.,TRBV12-5,TRBJ1-1
CASSLGGGGLYGYTF,TGTGCCAGCAGCTTAGGGGGAGGGGGCTTATATGGCTACACCTTC,TRBD1,.,TRBV7-2,TRBJ1-2
CASSESGSYGYTF,TGTGCCAGCAGTGAATCAGGGAGCTATGGCTACACCTTC,.,.,TRBV25-1,TRBJ1-2